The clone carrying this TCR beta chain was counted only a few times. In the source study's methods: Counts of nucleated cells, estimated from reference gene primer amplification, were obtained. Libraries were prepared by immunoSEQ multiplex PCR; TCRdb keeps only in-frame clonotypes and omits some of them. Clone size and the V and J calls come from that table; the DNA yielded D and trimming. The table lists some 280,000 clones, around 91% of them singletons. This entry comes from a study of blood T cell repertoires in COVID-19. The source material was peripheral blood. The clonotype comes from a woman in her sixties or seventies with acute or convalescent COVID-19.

CDR3 loop: CASSSKTGGSPLHF. The CDR3 region has the DNA TGCGCCAGCAGCTCGAAAACAGGGGGCTCACCCCTCCACTTT. This rearrangement joins TRBV5-1 to TRBJ1-6, with TRBD1 matching over 9 bases. Germline assignment: CDR1 SGHRS and CDR2 YFSETQ. The V gene end was trimmed by 3 bases and the J gene end by 10 bases; junction bases not matched to a gene: 5. This CDR3 spans 14 amino acids. Full variable domain (outside the CDR3, taken from reference TRBV5-1 and TRBJ1-6): KAGVTQTPRYLIKTRGQQVTLSCSPISGHRSVSWYQQTPGQGLQFLFEYFSETQRNKGNFPGRFSGRQFSNSRSEMNVSTLELGDSALYLCASSSKTGGSPLHFGNGTRLTVT.